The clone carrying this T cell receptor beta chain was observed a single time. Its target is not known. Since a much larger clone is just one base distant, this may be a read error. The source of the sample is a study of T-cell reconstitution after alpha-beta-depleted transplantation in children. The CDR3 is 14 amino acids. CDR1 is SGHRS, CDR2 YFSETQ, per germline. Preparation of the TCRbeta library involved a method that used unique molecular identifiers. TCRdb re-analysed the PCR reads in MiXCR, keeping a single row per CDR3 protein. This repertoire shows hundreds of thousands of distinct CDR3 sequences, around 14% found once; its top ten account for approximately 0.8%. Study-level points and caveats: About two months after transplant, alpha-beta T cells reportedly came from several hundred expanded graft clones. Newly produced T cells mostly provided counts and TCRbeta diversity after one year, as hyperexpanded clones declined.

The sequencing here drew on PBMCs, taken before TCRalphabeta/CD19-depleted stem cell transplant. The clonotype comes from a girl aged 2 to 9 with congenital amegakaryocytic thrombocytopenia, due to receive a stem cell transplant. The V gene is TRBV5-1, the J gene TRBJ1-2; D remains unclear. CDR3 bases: TGCGCCAGCAGCTTGGAAGGAGGGTACTATGGCGACACCTTC. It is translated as CASSLEGGYYGDTF.